Following are 12 T cell receptor beta chains from one sample sequenced in a study of blood T cell repertoires in COVID-19. The assay was immunoSEQ multiplex PCR, and TCRdb's table has in-frame clones only and misses some. The table lists roughly 280,000 clones, around four fifths of them singletons. The specimen was peripheral blood. The receptors were sampled from a man between 60 and 70 years old with acute or convalescent COVID-19.

In this sample, this clone turned up many times. The chain carries TRBV18 and TRBJ2-5; TRBD2 matches at 8 bases. V was clipped by 1 base and J by 1 base; unmatched bases: 2. The CDR3 runs to 15 residues. Germline V gives CDR1 KGHSH, CDR2 LQKENI. The CDR3 region has the DNA TGTGCCAGCTCACCACTAGCGGGGCTCCAAGAGACCCAGTACTTC. This encodes CASSPLAGLQETQYF.

The chain uses TRBV5-1 and TRBJ1-2, with 10 bases matching TRBD1. CDR1 is SGHRS, CDR2 YFSETQ, per germline. The CDR3 is 15 amino acids. The J segment lost 8 bases and the V segment lost 0 bases, leaving 7 bases of the junction unmatched. CDR3: CASSLGDRGPAGYTF. CDR3 bases: TGCGCCAGCAGCTTGGGAGACAGGGGGCCGGCAGGCTACACCTTC.

The V gene is TRBV3-1 (or the pseudogene TRBV3-2), the J gene TRBJ2-5, with D uncertain. Trimming stripped 1 base from V and 3 bases from J, with 6 bases between. The CDR3 spans 13 residues. The V gene's germline CDR1 is LGHDT and CDR2 YNNKEL (reference sequence). In nucleotides, the CDR3 is TGTGCCAGCAGCCAAGCCGACAAAGAGACCCAGTACTTC. Translating gives CASSQADKETQYF.

The chain joins TRBV3-1 (or the pseudogene TRBV3-2) to TRBJ2-7; TRBD2 matches 7 bases. The V and J ends lost 0 bases and 1 base, in that order; junction bases with no gene match: 0. Germline V gene sequence: CDR1 LGHDT, CDR2 YNNKEL (reference sequence). This CDR3 is 14 amino acids long. The CDR3 loop is CASSQEGGSYEQYF. DNA for the CDR3: TGTGCCAGCAGCCAAGAGGGGGGGTCCTACGAGCAGTACTTC.

This clone was picked up one time. This rearrangement joins TRBV2 to TRBJ1-2, with a tentative D call TRBD1 (6 bases). Trimming cost V 6 bases and J 4 bases, with 15 bases left between them. Germline CDR1 and CDR2: SNHLY and FYNNEI. This CDR3 has 14 residues. CDR3 region: CASSEQGLGYGYTF. The DNA of the CDR3 is TGTGCCAGCAGCGAACAGGGACTCGGCTATGGCTACACCTTC.

The chain links TRBV5-8 to TRBJ2-7; 9 nucleotides match TRBD1. Unmatched junction bases numbered 10, after V lost 3 bases and J lost 0 bases. The germline CDR1 and CDR2 sequences are SGHTS and YDEGEE. The CDR3 covers 17 residues. This CDR3 is CASSSPLGQGISYEQYF. The CDR3 DNA reads as TGTGCCAGCAGCTCCCCCCTTGGACAGGGGATCTCCTACGAGCAGTACTTC.

This clone was seen only a few times. The V gene is TRBV19, the J gene TRBJ2-2, with 7 bases identical to TRBD2. The V segment lost 3 bases and the J segment 1 base; nucleotides outside the gene matches: 2. Per germline, CDR1 LNHDA and CDR2 SQIVND (reference sequence). The length of the CDR3 is 15 residues. Here the CDR3 reads CASSIAGVNTGELFF. The CDR3 region has the DNA TGTGCCAGTAGTATCGCGGGGGTGAACACCGGGGAGCTGTTTTTT.

The chain links TRBV7-6 to TRBJ2-2; a possible D gene is TRBD1 (6 bases). The CDR3 has 15 residues. V gave up 5 bases and J gave up 1 base, with 11 bases separating them. Germline V lookup: CDR1 SGHVS, CDR2 FNYEAQ. The CDR3 DNA follows: TGTGCCAGCAGCGCGACAGGAGTGAACACCGGGGAGCTGTTTTTT. It translates to CASSATGVNTGELFF.

The chain combines TRBV9 with TRBJ2-3, with a possible D match to TRBD2 (5 bases). Germline-derived CDR1 and CDR2 are SGDLS and YYNGEE. Trimming took 0 bases from V and 5 from J, leaving 10 bases between them. The CDR3 is 14 residues long. The CDR3 DNA is TGTGCCAGCAGCGTAGGAGGAGGAGGAGATACGCAGTATTTT. It specifies CASSVGGGGDTQYF.

Regarding this clone: A much larger clone differs from this one at a single base, so this may be a read error. Other DNA sequences in this sample translate to the same CDR3. The chain has TRBV5-1 and TRBJ1-1; TRBD1 agrees at 10 bases. Germline loops: CDR1 SGHRS, CDR2 YFSETQ. The CDR3 is 14 residues long. This chain's CDR3 is CASRQGAMGTEAFF. The CDR3 region has the DNA TGTGCCAGCAGACAGGGGGCGATGGGGACTGAAGCTTTCTTT.

V usage is TRBV9 and J usage is TRBJ1-1; D is possibly TRBD1 (6 bases). The V end was cut by 4 bases, the J end by 1 base, with 11 bases between. Germline lookup yields CDR1 SGDLS and CDR2 YYNGEE. The length of the CDR3 is 14 residues. The CDR3 DNA follows: TGTGCCAGCAGCCCTACAGGGCAGAACACTGAAGCTTTCTTT. Translation gives CASSPTGQNTEAFF.

This clone was seen more than once but under ten times. The rearrangement links TRBV9 to TRBJ2-2; D remains unclear. The CDR3 is 16 amino acids. V lost 0 bases and J 6 bases, leaving 15 bases between the germline ends. In germline, CDR1 is SGDLS, CDR2 YYNGEE. The CDR3 coding sequence is TGTGCCAGCAGCGTAGCCCCACAAGTTGATGCCGGGGAGCTGTTTTTT. It is translated as CASSVAPQVDAGELFF.